The 12 T cell receptor beta chains below were found in one sample sequenced in a study of T cells in localized non-small cell lung cancer. Clones were sequenced by immunoSEQ multiplex PCR, and TCRdb holds only the in-frame ones, with some missing. The sample lists roughly 31,000 clones; 89% were seen once. Material: peripheral blood, obtained before any cancer treatment. These receptors were obtained from a woman aged 40-70 years with stage I lung adenocarcinoma.

The chain has TRBV5-8 and TRBJ1-1, with 9 bases identical to TRBD1. Per the germline V gene, CDR1 is SGHTS and CDR2 is YDEGEE. V shed 0 bases and J 0 bases; nucleotides not matched to a gene: 6. This CDR3 has 17 residues. CDR3 in amino acids: CASSLGTGGALNTEAFF. In DNA form, the CDR3 reads TGTGCCAGCAGCTTGGGCACAGGGGGCGCTTTGAACACTGAAGCTTTCTTT.

This clone was seen only once. This chain links TRBV6-6 with TRBJ1-6, with D perhaps matching TRBD1 (6 bases). This CDR3 is 15 amino acids long. Between the trimmed V and J ends, which lost 6 bases and 7 bases, there was a span of 16 bases. Germline V gene sequence: CDR1 MNHNY, CDR2 SVGAGI (reference sequence). CDR3 amino acids: CASSRLQGANSPLHF. As DNA, the CDR3 is TGTGCCAGCAGCCGACTACAGGGCGCCAATTCACCCCTCCACTTT.

The V call is TRBV5-1, the J call TRBJ2-6; D is uncertain. This CDR3 contains 15 residues. V shed 2 bases and J shed 0 bases, with 6 bases lying between them. CDR1 and CDR2 (germline): SGHRS, YFSETQ. CDR3 nucleotide sequence: TGCGCCAGCAGCTTCTCCCTCTCTGGGGCCAACGTCCTGACTTTC. It translates to CASSFSLSGANVLTF.

The chain carries TRBV18 and TRBJ1-1; TRBD1 aligns across 8 bases. The CDR3 is 14 residues long. Germline-derived CDR1 and CDR2 are KGHSH and LQKENI. The V gene end was trimmed by 2 bases and the J gene end by 3 bases; junction bases not matched to a gene: 2. The DNA of the CDR3 is TGTGCCAGCTCACCAACAGGGGGGGACACTGAAGCTTTCTTT. This translates into CASSPTGGDTEAFF. Complete variable domain (other parts from reference TRBV18 and TRBJ1-1): NAGVMQNPRHLVRRRGQEARLRCSPMKGHSHVYWYRQLPEEGLKFMVYLQKENIIDESGMPKERFSAEFPKEGPSILRIQQVVRGDSAAYFCASSPTGGDTEAFFGQGTRLTVV.

This chain connects TRBV6-6 to TRBJ1-4, with D perhaps matching TRBD1 (6 bases). V shed 0 bases and J shed 11 bases, with 13 bases lying between them. The CDR3 is made up of 14 amino acids. CDR1 and CDR2 (germline): MNHNY, SVGAGI (reference sequence). The CDR3 region is CASSYSGQSGKLFF. DNA for the CDR3: TGTGCCAGCAGTTACTCTGGACAGAGTGGGAAACTGTTTTTT.

The chain combines TRBV7-9 with TRBJ2-1; TRBD2 aligns across 7 bases. The V and J ends lost 5 bases and 5 bases, in that order; junction bases with no gene match: 12. CDR3 size: 16 residues. From germline, CDR1 is SEHNR and CDR2 FQNEAQ (reference sequence). CDR3 residues: CASSPGGGILDNEQFF. The CDR3 DNA follows: TGTGCCAGCAGCCCTGGGGGGGGGATTCTCGACAATGAGCAGTTCTTC.

The J gene is TRBJ2-2, the V gene TRBV13; a possible D gene is TRBD1 (5 bases). V lost 8 bases to trimming and J lost 3 bases, with 13 bases between them. The CDR3 has 14 amino acids. CDR1 and CDR2 (germline): PRHDT, FYEKMQ (reference sequence). CDR3 region: CASADSLYTGELFF. CDR3 in DNA: TGTGCCAGCGCTGACAGCTTATACACCGGGGAGCTGTTTTTT. Complete variable domain (other parts from reference TRBV13 and TRBJ2-2): AAGVIQSPRHLIKEKRETATLKCYPIPRHDTVYWYQQGPGQDPQFLISFYEKMQSDKGSIPDRFSAQQFSDYHSELNMSSLELGDSALYFCASADSLYTGELFFGEGSRLTVL.

This chain connects TRBV5-1 to TRBJ2-4; D perhaps matches TRBD2 (5 bases). The V gene lost 1 base and the J gene lost 8 bases, with 13 bases spanning the gap. Germline CDR1 and CDR2: SGHRS and YFSETQ. The CDR3 has 14 residues. In nucleotides, the CDR3 is TGCGCCAGCAGCTTGAGTGGGATGGAGGACATTCAGTACTTC. This sequence encodes CASSLSGMEDIQYF.

V usage is TRBV6-5 and J usage is TRBJ1-5; possibly TRBD1 for D (6 bases). Germline V gene lookup returns CDR1 MNHEY and CDR2 SVGAGI. The V and J ends lost 5 bases and 0 bases respectively, with 11 bases between them. This CDR3 has 15 residues. The CDR3 DNA reads as TGTGCCAGCAGTCCGGGGGCATTTAGCAATCAGCCCCAGCATTTT. Protein product: CASSPGAFSNQPQHF.

V is TRBV30 and J is TRBJ1-4; no reliable D call. The length of the CDR3 is 11 residues. Trimming left V 4 bases short and J 3 bases short, with 3 bases between. CDR1 and CDR2 from the germline V gene are GTSNPN and SVGIG (reference sequence). CDR3 loop: CAWNSNEKLFF. The CDR3 DNA is TGTGCCTGGAATTCTAATGAAAAACTGTTTTTT.

V gene TRBV28 combines with J gene TRBJ2-1; D is ambiguous. CDR3 length equals 16 residues. CDR1 and CDR2 (germline): MDHEN, SYDVKM. Trimming took 5 bases from V and 0 from J, leaving 14 bases between them. The CDR3 here is CASSPPTRHSYNEQFF. The CDR3 DNA is TGTGCCAGCAGTCCCCCCACACGACACTCCTACAATGAGCAGTTCTTC.

The chain uses TRBV11-3 and TRBJ2-7, with 7 bases matching TRBD1. Germline V gives CDR1 SGHNT, CDR2 YENEEA. The junction had 10 bases not matched to a gene; V was cut back by 5 bases and J by 3 bases. The CDR3 is 15 residues long. The CDR3, as DNA: TGTGCCAGCAGCCTAGGAGGACAGGCGTTCTACGAGCAGTACTTC. Translation: CASSLGGQAFYEQYF.